This T cell receptor (beta chain) appears in the sequencing data of a study of OX40 agonist ivuxolimab in advanced cancers. Regarding the research as a whole: Ivuxolimab was a fully human IgG2 agonistic monoclonal antibody targeting the costimulatory receptor OX40 (CD134). Prior anti-PD-1, anti-PD-L1 or anti-CTLA-4 therapy was permitted, and 40% of dose-escalation patients had received checkpoint inhibitors. The purpose of peripheral TCRbeta sequencing was to test whether ivuxolimab changed TCR sequence diversity and led to clonal T-cell expansion. A male proportion of roughly 80% and a mean age of roughly 55 years, ranging from 23 to 79, were recorded for the dose-escalation cohort. Of the approximately 54 patients in dose escalation, about 19 had hepatocellular carcinoma, some 15 had melanoma, 9 had renal cell carcinoma and 9 had head and neck cancer. Partial responses occurred in three dose-escalation patients, of whom one had hepatocellular carcinoma and two had cutaneous melanoma. Intravenous ivuxolimab was administered to patients every 2 weeks at six dose levels: 0.01, 0.1, 0.3, 1.5, 3 and 10 mg/kg. The paper describes the monotherapy dose-escalation part (N ≈ 50 patients) of the phase I trial of ivuxolimab.

To note about this clone: Its antigen remains undetermined. No base qualities exist here, and no much larger clone lies one base off it.

According to the germline V gene, CDR1 reads SGHDN and CDR2 reads FVKESK. From the cysteine through the phenylalanine, the CDR3 covers 15 amino acids. CDR3 DNA only is kept here, 45 bases in frame from base 1. Trimming leaves V shorter by 4 bases and J shorter by 5 bases, with the junction holding 6 bases beyond the gene matches. To sequence the TCRbeta CDR3 region, genomic DNA was isolated from the sorted cells. TCRbeta CDR3 regions were sequenced using the immunoSEQ Assay. TCRdb mirrors the immuneACCESS table, restricted to in-frame sequences. Some clones are absent from its copies; in checked studies, under half trace to an unresolved V gene, and the reason for the others is unknown. The sample table holds around 49,000 clones, of which about 80% were seen once. Of the sample, about 15% falls within the top ten clones. The trial excluded patients who had a history of autoimmune disease or were on systemic immunosuppression. Peripheral blood for TCR sequencing was drawn from every dose cohort at baseline, at cycle 4 day 1 and at cycle 7 day 1. The samples were taken from a phase I, first-in-human, multicenter, open-label dose-escalation trial of ivuxolimab. Adults with locally advanced or metastatic head and neck squamous cell, hepatocellular, melanoma or renal cell carcinoma were enrolled in the trial. Before TCR sequencing, CD4+ T cells and CD8+ T cells from peripheral blood were sorted into separate populations.

Study-wide findings and limitations: At doses from 0.1 to 3.0 mg/kg, clonal expansion was seen in both CD4+ and CD8+ blood T cells between baseline and week 6. Partial responders in the 0.1-3.0 mg/kg groups had among the lowest normalized peripheral clonal expansion, especially among CD8+ T cells. On average, CD8+ T cells showed more expanded clones than CD4+ T cells after ivuxolimab. Low levels of normalized T-cell clonal expansion were also seen in some nonresponding patients. The antigen specificity of the clonally expanded peripheral T cells was not determined.

The sequencing used CD4+ or CD8+ T cells sorted from blood, collected in a trial of the OX40 agonist ivuxolimab. In this chain, TRBV14 is recombined with TRBJ2-5, with 11 bases aligning to TRBD1. The TCR sequence derives from an adult with an advanced solid tumor such as melanoma, head and neck, liver or kidney cancer. CDR3 protein: CASSPRTGGLETQYF. The nucleotide sequence reads as follows: TGTGCCAGCAGCCCCCGGACAGGGGGCTTGGAGACCCAGTACTTC.